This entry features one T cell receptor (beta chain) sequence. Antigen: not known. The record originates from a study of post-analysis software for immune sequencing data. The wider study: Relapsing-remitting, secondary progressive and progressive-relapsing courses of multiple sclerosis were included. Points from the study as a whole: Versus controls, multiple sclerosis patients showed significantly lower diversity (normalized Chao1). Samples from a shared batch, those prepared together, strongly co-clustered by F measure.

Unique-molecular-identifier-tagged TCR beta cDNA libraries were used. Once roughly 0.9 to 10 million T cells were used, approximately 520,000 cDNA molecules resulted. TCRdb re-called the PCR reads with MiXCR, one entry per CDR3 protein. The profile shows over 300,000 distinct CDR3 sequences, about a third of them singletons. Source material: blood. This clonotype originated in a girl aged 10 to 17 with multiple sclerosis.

This CDR3 reads CASSPQGRMNTEAFF. CDR3 in DNA: TGCGCCAGCAGCCCCCAAGGGAGAATGAACACTGAAGCTTTCTTT. The genes are TRBV4-3 and TRBJ1-1; no clear D. In germline, CDR1 is LGHNA, CDR2 YSLEER. The CDR3 is 15 residues long. Trimming removed 4 bases from V and 0 bases from J, with 12 bases in between.